A single sample is the source of the 9 T cell receptor beta chains below, sequenced in a study of blood T cells in healthy people across ages (dated by TCRdb to between 2015 and 2016). Receptors were amplified or captured by 5' RACE. Instrument used: Illumina HiSeq 2500. A second PCR of about 6 to 11 cycles was performed with a sample-barcoded 5' primer and a J-beta primer mix. TCRdb ran its own pipeline on the public reads, namely fastp trimming at Q25 and MiXCR clone calling, and kept in-frame beta chains. A single entry per CDR3 protein holds the most common genes and DNA from its merged rows. The sample yields fewer than 1,000,000 distinct CDR3 sequences; about half were counted once. The ten largest make up roughly 18% of the sample. Sequences were obtained from blood. The source of these receptors is an elderly man in good health.

This clonotype appeared a few times. The chain employs TRBV5-1 and TRBJ2-3, with D possibly matching TRBD1 (5 bases). Looked up from germline, CDR1 is SGHRS and CDR2 is YFSETQ. The CDR3 is 14 residues long. The V end was cut by 4 bases, the J end by 1 base, with 10 bases between. The CDR3 DNA reads TGCGCCAGCAGCCCGGAAGGGGGCACAGATACGCAGTATTTT. This codes for CASSPEGGTDTQYF.

There are many counts of this clonotype. This chain links TRBV20-1 with TRBJ2-1, with 7 bases that match TRBD2. The CDR3 covers 16 residues. V lost 2 bases to trimming and J lost 0 bases; unmatched junction nucleotides: 7. Germline V gene lookup returns CDR1 DFQATT and CDR2 SNEGSKA (reference sequence). The CDR3 sequence is CSARTLGGSSYNEQFF. CDR3 DNA: TGCAGTGCTAGAACCCTCGGGGGGAGCTCCTACAATGAGCAGTTCTTC.

The chain couples TRBV7-2 to TRBJ1-5; no definite D call. The CDR3 runs to 16 residues. The germline gives CDR1 SGHTA, CDR2 FQGNSA. V dropped 5 bases and J dropped 0 bases, with 14 bases sitting between them. Here the CDR3 DNA reads TGTGCCAGCAGCCCACGCACGGGCTCTAGCAATCAGCCCCAGCATTTT. Amino acids: CASSPRTGSSNQPQHF.

This clonotype was detected a few times. The V gene is TRBV6-6, the J gene TRBJ1-5; no clear D. V gave up 2 bases and J gave up 1 base, with 9 bases separating them. Per germline, CDR1 MNHNY and CDR2 SVGAGI (reference sequence). This CDR3 is built from 15 residues. The CDR3, as DNA: TGTGCCAGCAGTTACCGACGGCTAAGCAATCAGCCCCAGCATTTT. Residues: CASSYRRLSNQPQHF.

V is TRBV18 and J is TRBJ2-7; the D gene is possibly TRBD2 (6 bases). Trimming removed 2 bases at V and 2 bases at J, with 16 bases between. Per the germline V gene, CDR1 is KGHSH and CDR2 is LQKENI. This CDR3 is built from 16 residues. In nucleotides, the CDR3 is TGTGCCAGCTCACCAGGGGGGACCTCTACGGCCTACGAGCAGTACTTC. This encodes CASSPGGTSTAYEQYF.

This clonotype was seen more than once but under ten times. The chain recombines TRBV20-1 with TRBJ2-5; 11 nucleotides align to TRBD2. The junction had 8 bases not matched to a gene; V was cut back by 5 bases and J by 0 bases. Per the germline V gene, CDR1 is DFQATT and CDR2 is SNEGSKA (reference sequence). The CDR3 spans 16 residues. The CDR3, as DNA: TGCAGTGCTCCTAAGGGACTAGCGGCATACCAAGAGACCCAGTACTTC. It encodes CSAPKGLAAYQETQYF.

The J gene is TRBJ1-5, the V gene TRBV6-6; D unresolved. Germline V CDR1 and CDR2: MNHNY, SVGAGI (reference sequence). The V end was cut by 6 bases, the J end by 3 bases, with 15 bases between. The CDR3 sequence is 15 residues long. DNA for the CDR3: TGTGCCAGCAGGGCCCCCGGAGTCAACAATCAGCCCCAGCATTTT. Translation gives CASRAPGVNNQPQHF.

This clonotype came up a few times. This sequence joins TRBV7-2 and TRBJ2-1; 8 positions match TRBD2. Looked up from germline, CDR1 is SGHTA and CDR2 is FQGNSA. The V gene end was trimmed by 1 base and the J gene end by 8 bases; junction bases not matched to a gene: 10. The CDR3 runs to 16 residues. In DNA, the CDR3 is TGTGCCAGCAGCTTAGTGTCCGGGAGGGCTAACGATGAGCAGTTCTTC. Amino acids: CASSLVSGRANDEQFF.

V is TRBV5-1 and J is TRBJ1-2, with D perhaps TRBD1 (5 bases). CDR3 size: 14 residues. Trimming removed 0 bases at V and 6 bases at J, with 12 bases between. In germline, CDR1 is SGHRS, CDR2 YFSETQ. CDR3 nucleotide sequence: TGCGCCAGCAGCTTGGATGGAGGGACGGATGGCTACACCTTC. This encodes CASSLDGGTDGYTF. Based on the CDR3 plus reference TRBV5-1 and TRBJ1-2, the full variable domain is KAGVTQTPRYLIKTRGQQVTLSCSPISGHRSVSWYQQTPGQGLQFLFEYFSETQRNKGNFPGRFSGRQFSNSRSEMNVSTLELGDSALYLCASSLDGGTDGYTFGSGTRLTVV.